This is a list of T cell receptor beta chains from one sample in a study of long-term antiretroviral therapy in people with HIV. Here immunoSEQ multiplex PCR was the method, and the copy in TCRdb shows in-frame clones only, minus some. There are approximately 30,000 clones in the sample; over 80% occur only once, and roughly a tenth lies in the top ten. The sequencing used unsorted PBMCs, collected roughly 2.7 years after starting antiretroviral therapy. These receptor sequences come from a man in his thirties or forties with HIV. Both conserved end residues are part of each CDR3. Each record gives: J gene, clone size, D gene, V gene, CDR3 protein, CDR3 DNA. D genes are given only for firm matches. Clone size is given for some rows only: seen once, a few or many times, or a class if the clone is expanded.

J gene: TRBJ1-2
clone size: .
D gene: TRBD1
V gene: TRBV9
CDR3 protein: CASSVVGRGDYGYTF
CDR3 DNA: TGTGCCAGCAGCGTAGTGGGCAGGGGGGACTATGGCTACACCTTC

J gene: TRBJ2-7
clone size: .
D gene: .
V gene: TRBV7-9
CDR3 protein: CASSSEGPKGQYF
CDR3 DNA: TGTGCCAGCAGCTCCGAAGGACCTAAAGGGCAGTACTTC

J gene: TRBJ1-6
clone size: .
D gene: TRBD1
V gene: TRBV7-8
CDR3 protein: CASSLGTGSRGNSPLHF
CDR3 DNA: TGTGCCAGCAGCTTAGGGACAGGCTCTAGGGGGAATTCACCCCTCCACTTT

J gene: TRBJ2-3
clone size: .
D gene: .
V gene: TRBV9
CDR3 protein: CASSVGASGTDTQYF
CDR3 DNA: TGTGCCAGCAGCGTAGGAGCTAGCGGCACAGATACGCAGTATTTT

J gene: TRBJ1-5
clone size: .
D gene: .
V gene: TRBV6-5
CDR3 protein: CASSYSGQQPNQPQHF
CDR3 DNA: TGTGCCAGCAGTTACTCAGGGCAACAGCCCAATCAGCCCCAGCATTTT

J gene: TRBJ2-2
clone size: .
D gene: .
V gene: TRBV5-6
CDR3 protein: CASSLSLEWGKNTGELFF
CDR3 DNA: TGTGCCAGCAGCTTGTCTTTGGAGTGGGGGAAGAACACCGGGGAGCTGTTTTTT

J gene: TRBJ1-1
clone size: .
D gene: TRBD1
V gene: TRBV5-1
CDR3 protein: CASSSPTGVPEAFF
CDR3 DNA: TGCGCCAGCAGCTCACCGACAGGGGTTCCTGAAGCTTTCTTT

J gene: TRBJ1-5
clone size: .
D gene: .
V gene: TRBV29-1
CDR3 protein: CSVARQRSGPQHF
CDR3 DNA: TGCAGCGTTGCCCGACAGAGGAGTGGGCCCCAGCATTTT

J gene: TRBJ2-2
clone size: .
D gene: .
V gene: TRBV7-9
CDR3 protein: CASSFGGLSTGELFF
CDR3 DNA: TGTGCCAGCAGCTTCGGGGGGCTTAGTACCGGGGAGCTGTTTTTT

J gene: TRBJ2-7
clone size: .
D gene: .
V gene: TRBV5-4
CDR3 protein: CASSLGSGDYEQYF
CDR3 DNA: TGTGCCAGCAGCTTGGGATCAGGGGACTACGAGCAGTACTTC

J gene: TRBJ2-5
clone size: .
D gene: TRBD2
V gene: TRBV7-9
CDR3 protein: CASTLGGVETQYF
CDR3 DNA: TGTGCCAGCACCCTGGGGGGGGTTGAGACCCAGTACTTC

J gene: TRBJ2-1
clone size: .
D gene: TRBD2
V gene: TRBV5-1
CDR3 protein: CASSSAGGHEQFF
CDR3 DNA: TGCGCCAGCAGCTCTGCGGGGGGTCATGAGCAGTTCTTC

J gene: TRBJ2-3
clone size: .
D gene: TRBD2
V gene: TRBV19
CDR3 protein: CASSSLEGTSGNTDTQYF
CDR3 DNA: TGTGCCAGTAGCTCATTGGAGGGGACTAGCGGAAACACAGATACGCAGTATTTT

J gene: TRBJ2-7
clone size: .
D gene: .
V gene: TRBV28
CDR3 protein: CASSLPITGTQLDEQYF
CDR3 DNA: TGTGCCAGCAGTTTACCGATTACCGGGACTCAATTGGACGAGCAGTACTTC

J gene: TRBJ2-5
clone size: few
D gene: .
V gene: TRBV21-1
CDR3 protein: CASSNCAGETQYF
CDR3 DNA: TGTGCCAGCAGCAACTGTGCAGGGGAGACCCAGTACTTC

J gene: TRBJ1-2
clone size: .
D gene: TRBD1
V gene: TRBV4-3
CDR3 protein: CASSQDRSGQGTVHGYTF
CDR3 DNA: TGCGCCAGCAGCCAAGATCGTAGCGGACAGGGCACGGTGCATGGCTACACCTTC

J gene: TRBJ2-1
clone size: .
D gene: .
V gene: TRBV5-1
CDR3 protein: CASSWGNYNEQFF
CDR3 DNA: TGCGCCTCCTCATGGGGAAACTACAATGAGCAGTTCTTC

J gene: TRBJ1-5
clone size: .
D gene: .
V gene: TRBV18
CDR3 protein: CASSPGGRSNQPQHF
CDR3 DNA: TGTGCCAGCTCACCAGGAGGTCGTAGCAATCAGCCCCAGCATTTT

J gene: TRBJ2-7
clone size: .
D gene: .
V gene: TRBV5-1
CDR3 protein: CASSLGDGYEQYF
CDR3 DNA: TGCGCCAGCAGCTTAGGGGACGGATACGAGCAGTACTTC

J gene: TRBJ2-7
clone size: .
D gene: .
V gene: TRBV6-1
CDR3 protein: CASSVLATVTDF
CDR3 DNA: TGTGCCAGCAGTGTACTCGCGACAGTAACGGACTTC

J gene: TRBJ2-2
clone size: .
D gene: .
V gene: TRBV5-1
CDR3 protein: CASSLSGIRTNTGELFF
CDR3 DNA: TGCGCCAGCAGCTTGTCGGGCATTCGAACGAACACCGGGGAGCTGTTTTTT

J gene: TRBJ1-1
clone size: once
D gene: .
V gene: TRBV5-1
CDR3 protein: CASSLRQMNTEAFF
CDR3 DNA: TGCGCCAGCAGCTTGAGGCAGATGAACACTGAAGCTTTCTTT

J gene: TRBJ1-4
clone size: .
D gene: .
V gene: TRBV5-6
CDR3 protein: CASSQGPVELFF
CDR3 DNA: TGTGCCAGCAGCCAAGGACCGGTCGAACTGTTTTTT

J gene: TRBJ2-3
clone size: .
D gene: TRBD2
V gene: TRBV5-1
CDR3 protein: CASRAGGPTDTQYF
CDR3 DNA: TGCGCCAGCAGAGCGGGAGGCCCCACAGATACGCAGTATTTT

J gene: TRBJ2-1
clone size: once
D gene: .
V gene: TRBV14
CDR3 protein: CASSRIGGNEQFF
CDR3 DNA: TGTGCCAGCAGCCGCATAGGGGGCAATGAGCAGTTCTTC